Listed below are T cell receptor beta chains from one sample, sequenced in a study of blood T cell repertoires in COVID-19. The repertoire was sequenced with immunoSEQ multiplex PCR; TCRdb's copy has only in-frame clones and lacks some. The data contain some 180,000 clones, roughly three quarters of them singletons. Sample: PBMCs or T cells enriched from blood (not recorded which). The source of these receptors is a man in his sixties who had been exposed to COVID-19. CDR3s include the opening cysteine and the closing phenylalanine or tryptophan. The order of the fields is D gene, V gene, J gene, CDR3 DNA, CDR3 protein. A D gene is named only where the DNA matches it firmly.

-	TRBV29-1	TRBJ2-5	TGCAGCGGGGAAGAAGGAGGAGAGACCCAGTACTTC	CSGEEGGETQYF
TRBD1	TRBV3-1/TRBV3-2	TRBJ1-5	TGTGCCAGCAGCCAAGATGAAGACAGGGGCCAGCCCCAGCATTTT	CASSQDEDRGQPQHF
-	TRBV9	TRBJ1-1	TGTGCCAGCAGCGTGCCAGGGCCCAACACTGAAGCTTTCTTT	CASSVPGPNTEAFF
-	TRBV19	TRBJ1-5	TGTGCCAGTGGGGCGGTTAACAATCAGCCCCAGCATTTT	CASGAVNNQPQHF
-	TRBV11-3	TRBJ2-1	TGTGCCAGCAGCCCCGGGACTTCCTACAATGAGCAGTTCTTC	CASSPGTSYNEQFF
TRBD2	TRBV5-6	TRBJ2-1	TGTGCCAGCAGCCGTCGAGTTAGCGGGAGGCCTAACAATGAGCAGTTCTTC	CASSRRVSGRPNNEQFF
TRBD2	TRBV30	TRBJ2-7	TGTGCCTGGAGTGTACCAGAGACTAGCGGCTACGAGCAGTACTTC	CAWSVPETSGYEQYF
-	TRBV6-5	TRBJ1-2	TGTGCCACCCTAGGACAGGGCTACACCTTC	CATLGQGYTF
-	TRBV15	TRBJ1-2	TGTGCCACCAGCAGCCCAGCAGGCGGGAACTATGGCTACACCTTC	CATSSPAGGNYGYTF
-	TRBV5-1	TRBJ2-1	TGCGCCAGCAGCTTGCTCCGCGGGGCCAGGAATGAGCAGTTCTTC	CASSLLRGARNEQFF
TRBD1	TRBV29-1	TRBJ2-7	TGCAGCGCCGGACAGGGATTCGATGAGCAGTACTTC	CSAGQGFDEQYF
TRBD1	TRBV14	TRBJ1-1	TGTGCCAGCAGCCGCCGGACAGGGAGAAACACTGAAGCTTTCTTT	CASSRRTGRNTEAFF
-	TRBV30	TRBJ1-5	TGTGCCTGGGGTAGCGGGTCCTTAAGCAATCAGCCCCAGCATTTT	CAWGSGSLSNQPQHF
TRBD1	TRBV27	TRBJ2-3	TGTGCCAGCAGTGCCACAGGGGGTGGGACTGTCACAGATACGCAGTATTTT	CASSATGGGTVTDTQYF
TRBD1	TRBV30	TRBJ2-6	TGTGCCTGGAGGAACAGGGGTTTTGGGGCCAACGTCCTGACTTTC	CAWRNRGFGANVLTF
TRBD2	TRBV9	TRBJ2-1	TGTGCCAGCAGCGCGCCCCCTACGGGACTAGACGGCAATGAGCAGTTCTTC	CASSAPPTGLDGNEQFF
-	TRBV6-5	TRBJ1-6	TGTGCCACCGGATGGGGGCGGTATAATTCACCCCTCCACTTT	CATGWGRYNSPLHF
-	TRBV7-9	TRBJ2-3	TGTGCCAGCAGCTTAGAGGGAGAGGGCGCAGATACGCAGTATTTT	CASSLEGEGADTQYF
TRBD2	TRBV5-6	TRBJ2-7	TGTGCCAGCAGCCGTCGGACTAGCGGGACCGACGAGCAGTACTTC	CASSRRTSGTDEQYF
TRBD1	TRBV3-1/TRBV3-2	TRBJ2-1	TGTGCCAGCAGACTAAGAACAGGGGTCGAGCAGTTCTTC	CASRLRTGVEQFF
TRBD2	TRBV7-2	TRBJ2-2	TGTGCCAGCAGCCCTCCCCTAGGACTAGCGGGACGGGACACCGGGGAGCTGTTTTTT	CASSPPLGLAGRDTGELFF
-	TRBV5-1	TRBJ1-2	TGCGCCAGCAGCCTAAGCGCAGGGAACTATGGCTACACCTTC	CASSLSAGNYGYTF
TRBD1	TRBV19	TRBJ1-1	TGTGCCAGCCTGAGGGAACAGGGGACTGAAGCTTTCTTT	CASLREQGTEAFF
TRBD1	TRBV12-5	TRBJ2-5	TGTGCTAGTGGCCGGGACAGGGCGACGGAGACCCAGTACTTC	CASGRDRATETQYF
-	TRBV3-1/TRBV3-2	TRBJ2-7	TGTGCCAGCAGCCCTTATACAGGGTCCCACGAGCAGTACTTC	CASSPYTGSHEQYF
TRBD2	TRBV18	TRBJ2-1	TGTGCCAGCTCACCCCCGGGACTAGCGGCATCGTGGCAGTTCTTC	CASSPPGLAASWQFF
TRBD1	TRBV7-2	TRBJ2-3	TGTGCCAGCAGGGTAGACCGGACAGGCCTTGATACGCAGTATTTT	CASRVDRTGLDTQYF
-	TRBV21-1	TRBJ1-2	TGTGCCAGCAGGACAGTGGATGGCTACACCTTC	CASRTVDGYTF
TRBD2	TRBV3-1/TRBV3-2	TRBJ2-2	TGTGCCAGCAGCCATGGACTAGCGGGAGGAACCGGGGAGCTGTTTTTT	CASSHGLAGGTGELFF
-	TRBV27	TRBJ2-1	TGTGCCAGCAGTGCTAGGACGGGAGCCTACAATGAGCAGTTCTTC	CASSARTGAYNEQFF
TRBD1	TRBV7-3	TRBJ2-7	TGTGCCAGCAGCTTAACGTCAGGGACAGCGAGGGTCTACGAGCAGTACTTC	CASSLTSGTARVYEQYF
TRBD1	TRBV30	TRBJ1-6	TGTGCCTGTAGACAGGGAGGCTCCTATAATTCACCCCTCCACTTT	CACRQGGSYNSPLHF